The next 29 T cell receptor beta chains were all read from a single sample in a study of human T cells and chemical hapten exposure. One entry per CDR3 protein, called by TCRdb with MiXCR from the RACE reads. This sample has 330,000 or so distinct CDR3 sequences, with about 6% found just once. The time point denotes: patch test 2, 6 weeks after DPC sensitization. Stated treatment: therapeutic diphenylcyclopropenone sensitization with weekly scalp DPC. The sample here was whole blood, taken in connection with sensitization to the hapten diphenylcyclopropenone (DPC). These receptors all come from a woman under 30 with alopecia areata. Some clones in this sample may be carry-over from other donors' samples.

This clonotype was counted at least ten times. V usage is TRBV6-5 and J usage is TRBJ1-5; D remains unclear. Germline V gives CDR1 MNHEY, CDR2 SVGAGI. There are 15 residues in the CDR3. V was pared by 0 bases and J by 2 bases, with 8 bases between. CDR3 coding DNA: TGTGCCAGCAGTTACTCAGGTGATGGCAATCAGCCCCAGCATTTT. It translates to CASSYSGDGNQPQHF.

CDR3 sequence (DNA): TGTGCCAGCACAGATGGCTCCCCTGGCTACACCTTC. This encodes CASTDGSPGYTF. The genes are TRBV12-3 or TRBV12-4 and TRBJ1-2; D call uncertain. V was cut by 7 bases and J by 7 bases, with 13 bases left in between. The CDR3 has 12 residues.

The chain uses TRBV6-1 and TRBJ1-6; 12 bases line up with TRBD1. CDR1 MNHNS and CDR2 SASEGT come from the germline V gene. The J segment lost 10 bases and the V segment lost 7 bases, leaving 8 bases of the junction unmatched. The CDR3 spans 15 residues. The CDR3 nucleotides read TGTGCCAGCACCGGGGACAGGGGGCTATGGTCACCCCTCCACTTT. The encoded protein is CASTGDRGLWSPLHF.

This clonotype has only a few counts. The CDR3 here is CASTGLADTQYF. The CDR3, as DNA: TGCGCCAGTACGGGGTTAGCAGATACGCAGTATTTT. The rearrangement links TRBV10-2 to TRBJ2-3; a possible D gene is TRBD2 (5 bases). Deletions cut 9 bases from V and 4 bases from J, with 11 bases between. The CDR3 totals 12 residues. Germline V lookup: CDR1 WSHSY, CDR2 SAAADI.

This clonotype has only a few counts. J is TRBJ2-5 and V is TRBV18; 7 nucleotides agree with TRBD1. The germline V gene has CDR1 KGHSH and CDR2 LQKENI. This CDR3 has 13 residues. The V segment lost 6 bases and the J segment 9 bases; nucleotides outside the gene matches: 10. The DNA of the CDR3 is TGTGCCAGCTCCGAGGACAGGTCCAAGGCCCAGTACTTC. Translated: CASSEDRSKAQYF.

V is TRBV6-2 or TRBV6-3 and J is TRBJ1-2; D ambiguous. CDR1 is MNHEY and CDR2 is SVGEGT in the germline V gene. The CDR3 runs to 16 residues. V was trimmed by 7 bases and J by 8 bases, leaving 26 bases between them. The CDR3 DNA reads as TGTGCCAGCACCAAGGACCGTCTCCCCAAGGGTTGGGGCTACACCTTC. This codes for CASTKDRLPKGWGYTF.

This clonotype has just a few counts. The V and J genes are TRBV20-1 and TRBJ2-7, with 9 bases that match TRBD1. Germline CDR1 DFQATT, CDR2 SNEGSKA (reference sequence). The V and J ends lost 0 bases and 3 bases, in that order; junction bases with no gene match: 6. CDR3 length equals 15 residues. The CDR3 here is CSARDSDRGSYEQYF. The DNA for the CDR3 is TGCAGTGCTAGAGACTCGGACAGGGGAAGCTACGAGCAGTACTTC.

The sample holds many counts of this clonotype. V and J are TRBV5-1 and TRBJ1-1, with 11 bases aligning to TRBD1. Germline CDR1 SGHRS, CDR2 YFSETQ. The V and J ends lost 3 bases and 4 bases, in that order; junction bases with no gene match: 5. The CDR3 totals 15 residues. CDR3 bases: TGCGCCAGCAGCTACGGACAGGGGGCGGCCACTGAAGCTTTCTTT. Its protein product is CASSYGQGAATEAFF.

This clonotype showed up just a few times. The CDR3 coding sequence is TGTGCCATCAGTGTGACAGTTAGCTACAATGAGCAGTTCTTC. Its translation: CAISVTVSYNEQFF. V is TRBV10-3 and J is TRBJ2-1, with a weak D call TRBD1 (5 bases). The germline V gene has CDR1 ENHRY and CDR2 SYGVKD. The V end lost 4 bases, the J end lost 3 bases, and 10 bases lay between the germline ends. CDR3 length: 14 amino acids.

Notes on this clonotype: The germline gene is not matched at one end of the junction; a read error may be the cause. This chain joins TRBV6-2 or TRBV6-3 and TRBJ2-3, with TRBD1 matching over 7 bases. Germline V gives CDR1 MNHEY, CDR2 SVGEGT. This CDR3 comprises 18 residues. For the CDR3, the DNA is TGTGCCAGCACTCCCATCCCACAGGGGCGAAGAAGCACAGATGCGCAGTATTTT. Its translation: CASTPIPQGRRSTDAQYF.

This clonotype was seen many times. The V call is TRBV5-1, the J call TRBJ2-1, with 12 bases lining up with TRBD2. CDR3 size: 14 residues. Germline CDR1 SGHRS, CDR2 YFSETQ. Trimming cost V 0 bases and J 15 bases; bases outside gene matches: 7. In DNA form, the CDR3 reads TGCGCCAGCAGCTTGGAACTAGCGGGGGGCCTGTGGTTCTTC. Translated, it gives CASSLELAGGLWFF.

This clonotype was seen many times. V usage is TRBV20-1 and J usage is TRBJ2-1; 8 bases are a match to TRBD2. The CDR3 contains 15 residues. Germline assignment: CDR1 DFQATT and CDR2 SNEGSKA (reference sequence). V shed 6 bases and J 9 bases; nucleotides not matched to a gene: 16. The CDR3 loop is CSARNTGTSMGEQFF. The CDR3 DNA reads TGCAGTGCAAGAAATACCGGGACTAGTATGGGTGAGCAGTTCTTC.

This clonotype turned up a few times. The CDR3 is CASSYSQRSAFF. CDR3 in DNA: TGTGCCAGCAGTTACTCACAGAGGTCCGCTTTCTTT. V and J are TRBV6-2 or TRBV6-3 and TRBJ1-1; D unclear. This CDR3 comprises 12 residues. Germline lookup yields CDR1 MNHEY and CDR2 SVGEGT. The V end lost 0 bases, the J end lost 11 bases, and 10 bases lay between the germline ends.

This clonotype was seen a handful of times. The chain recombines TRBV29-1 with TRBJ2-3, with TRBD2 matching over 8 bases. Unmatched junction bases numbered 1, after V lost 1 base and J lost 1 base. Germline CDR1 reads SQVTM; CDR2 reads ANQGSEA. The CDR3 contains 14 residues. CDR3 sequence (DNA): TGCAGCGTTGAAGCGGGGGGGGGCACAGATACGCAGTATTTT. It translates to CSVEAGGGTDTQYF.

Details on this clonotype: At one boundary the junction diverges from the germline segment, which might be a read error. The chain combines TRBV7-6 with TRBJ2-7; 7 bases agree with TRBD2. Per germline, CDR1 SGHVS and CDR2 FNYEAQ. This CDR3 spans 15 amino acids. In DNA form, the CDR3 reads TGTACCAGCAGCTTAGCGACGGGAGGTACCTACGAGCAGTACTTC. Translating gives CTSSLATGGTYEQYF.

This clonotype was observed at least ten times. The J gene is TRBJ1-1, the V gene TRBV10-3, with 10 bases aligning to TRBD1. The CDR3 is 15 residues long. Looked up from germline, CDR1 is ENHRY and CDR2 is SYGVKD. V lost 5 bases and J lost 4; bases outside the gene matches: 7. The CDR3 loop is CAISHAGDRGTEAFF. CDR3 DNA: TGTGCCATCAGTCACGCGGGGGACAGGGGCACTGAAGCTTTCTTT.

This clonotype was counted ten times or more. The V gene is TRBV12-3 or TRBV12-4, the J gene TRBJ1-6; TRBD1 aligns across 7 bases. CDR3 length: 13 amino acids. V shed 6 bases and J 8 bases; nucleotides not matched to a gene: 4. CDR3 bases: TGTGCCAGCAGATCGACAGGGCATTCACCCCTCCACTTT. Its protein is CASRSTGHSPLHF.

V usage is TRBV7-6 and J usage is TRBJ1-4; 8 nucleotides match TRBD1. V lost 5 bases to trimming and J lost 6 bases; unmatched junction nucleotides: 8. There are 15 residues in the CDR3. CDR1 and CDR2 (germline): SGHVS, FNYEAQ. CDR3 residues: CASSQRTGLYEKLFF. The CDR3 DNA is TGTGCCAGCAGCCAAAGGACAGGGCTCTATGAAAAACTGTTTTTT.

This chain joins TRBV5-1 and TRBJ2-1, with 9 nucleotides matching TRBD1. CDR1 and CDR2 (germline): SGHRS, YFSETQ. The CDR3 is 14 residues long. V was clipped by 4 bases and J by 7 bases; unmatched bases: 6. CDR3 bases: TGCGCCAGCAGCCCCGGGACAGGGCTAAATGAGCAGTTCTTC. Encoded protein: CASSPGTGLNEQFF.

This clonotype occurred a few times. The rearrangement uses TRBV20-1 and TRBJ2-7; 10 bases are a match to TRBD1. Germline assignment: CDR1 DFQATT and CDR2 SNEGSKA (reference sequence). There are 15 residues in the CDR3. The V gene end was trimmed by 1 base and the J gene end by 4 bases; junction bases not matched to a gene: 7. DNA for the CDR3: TGCAGTGCTAGAGCTGGGACAGGGGACGCGTACGAGCAGTACTTC. Translation gives CSARAGTGDAYEQYF.

This chain links TRBV28 with TRBJ2-6; 9 bases match TRBD1. J lost 13 bases, V lost 6 bases, and 10 bases had no gene match. CDR1 is MDHEN and CDR2 is SYDVKM in the germline V gene. The CDR3 is 14 residues long. The CDR3 DNA is TGTGCCAGCAGCCCGACAGGGGGAATTAGGGTCCTGACTTTC. It yields the protein CASSPTGGIRVLTF.

This clonotype was picked up many times. The chain joins TRBV7-8 to TRBJ1-2, with TRBD1 identical over 7 bases. Trimming cost V 4 bases and J 3 bases; bases outside gene matches: 8. CDR1 and CDR2 from the germline V gene are SGHVS and FQNEAQ. The CDR3 extends over 15 amino acids. CDR3 in amino acids: CASSYEKDRDYGYTF. The CDR3 DNA sequence: TGTGCCAGCAGCTACGAAAAAGACAGGGACTATGGCTACACCTTC.

In this sample, this clonotype turned up many times. The chain couples TRBV20-1 to TRBJ2-3; D is unclear. The CDR3 spans 13 residues. Germline assignment: CDR1 DFQATT and CDR2 SNEGSKA (reference sequence). V was cut by 2 bases and J by 2 bases, with 8 bases left in between. For the CDR3, the DNA is TGCAGTGCTAGATTCGCGAACACAGATACGCAGTATTTT. Its translation: CSARFANTDTQYF.

Ten or more counts support this clonotype. The J gene is TRBJ1-2, the V gene TRBV28, with 10 bases identical to TRBD1. Per the germline V gene, CDR1 is MDHEN and CDR2 is SYDVKM. The CDR3 totals 14 residues. V lost 5 bases, J lost 6 bases, and 6 bases stayed unmatched. The CDR3 spells CASSGRDRGNGYTF. The CDR3 DNA is TGTGCCAGCAGTGGGAGGGACAGGGGTAATGGCTACACCTTC.

This clonotype was counted only a few times. The chain couples TRBV6-5 to TRBJ1-6; D may be TRBD1 (6 bases). V gave up 2 bases and J gave up 3 bases, with 8 bases separating them. CDR3 length: 15 amino acids. CDR1 and CDR2 from the germline V gene are MNHEY and SVGAGI. The CDR3 protein is CASSYTGNYNSPLHF. For the CDR3, the DNA is TGTGCCAGCAGTTACACAGGGAACTATAATTCACCCCTCCACTTT.

The chain joins TRBV6-2 or TRBV6-3 to TRBJ1-1; D is possibly TRBD1 (5 bases). Germline V lookup: CDR1 MNHEY, CDR2 SVGEGT. V was clipped by 2 bases and J by 0 bases, with 13 bases between them. The CDR3 runs 16 residues. The CDR3 nucleotides read TGTGCCAGCAGTTACGGTCAGGGTAATATGAACACTGAAGCTTTCTTT. As protein: CASSYGQGNMNTEAFF.

This clonotype was seen many times. The genes are TRBV7-9 and TRBJ1-4; TRBD1 might be the D (6 bases). CDR1 is SEHNR and CDR2 is FQNEAQ in the germline V gene (reference sequence). CDR3 length: 14 residues. V lost 7 bases and J 6 bases, leaving 15 bases between the germline ends. The CDR3 spells CASTDGRGDEKLFF. The CDR3 bases are TGTGCCAGCACCGACGGCAGGGGAGATGAAAAACTGTTTTTT. Using reference TRBV7-9 and TRBJ1-4 for the parts outside the CDR3, the full variable domain is DTGVSQNPRHKITKRGQNVTFRCDPISEHNRLYWYRQTLGQGPEFLTYFQNEAQLEKSRLLSDRFSAERPKGSFSTLEIQRTEQGDSAMYLCASTDGRGDEKLFFGSGTQLSVL.

This clonotype was observed a few times. This chain uses TRBV2 with TRBJ1-5, with D possibly being TRBD1 (5 bases). The CDR3 totals 16 residues. The V gene's germline CDR1 is SNHLY and CDR2 FYNNEI. The V and J ends lost 3 bases and 1 base respectively, with 13 bases between them. The CDR3 protein is CASSDGFRDSNQPQHF. The CDR3, as DNA: TGTGCCAGCAGTGATGGGTTCCGGGACAGCAATCAGCCCCAGCATTTT.

The V call is TRBV19, the J call TRBJ2-2, with 7 bases matching TRBD1. In germline, CDR1 is LNHDA, CDR2 SQIVND (reference sequence). V lost 4 bases, J lost 3 bases, and 2 bases stayed unmatched. The CDR3 is 14 residues long. DNA for the CDR3: TGTGCCAGTAGTAGGGACAGAGACACCGGGGAGCTGTTTTTT. Encoded protein: CASSRDRDTGELFF.